This TCR beta chain was sequenced for a study of cytomegalovirus exposure and HLA in healthy donors. This PCR relied on a set of 60 Vbeta primers and 13 Jbeta primers. The data were produced by immunoSEQ multiplex PCR, yet TCRdb's version contains in-frame clones alone and is incomplete. This table has around 140,000 clones, less than 80% appearing once. The CDR3 length is 14 residues. The germline V gene encodes CDR1 SGHTA and CDR2 FQGNSA. The V end lost 4 bases, the J end lost 7 bases, and 16 bases lay between the germline ends. This sequence joins TRBV7-2 and TRBJ1-2, with D unresolved. Sequenced sample: PBMCs. This clonotype originated in a female donor in good health and CMV-seropositive. The CDR3 DNA reads as TGTGCCAGCAGCTCATCAGTGTTTCAGGTTGGCTACACCTTC. Translation: CASSSSVFQVGYTF.